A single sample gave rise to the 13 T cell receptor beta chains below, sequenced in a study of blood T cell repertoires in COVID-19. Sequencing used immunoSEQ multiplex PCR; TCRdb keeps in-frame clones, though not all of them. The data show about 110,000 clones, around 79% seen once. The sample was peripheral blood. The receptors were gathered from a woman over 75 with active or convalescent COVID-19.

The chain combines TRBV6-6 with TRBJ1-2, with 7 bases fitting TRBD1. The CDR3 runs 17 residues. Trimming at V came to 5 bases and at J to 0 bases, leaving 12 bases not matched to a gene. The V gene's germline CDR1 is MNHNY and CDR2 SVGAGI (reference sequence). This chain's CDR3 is CASSRRGTEGANYGYTF. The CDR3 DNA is TGTGCCAGCAGTCGAAGGGGGACAGAGGGAGCTAACTATGGCTACACCTTC.

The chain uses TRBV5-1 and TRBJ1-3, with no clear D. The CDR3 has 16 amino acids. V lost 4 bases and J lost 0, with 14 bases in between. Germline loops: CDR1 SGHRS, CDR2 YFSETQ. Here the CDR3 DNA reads TGCGCCAGCAGCACAAATCCGGGTAACTCTGGAAACACCATATATTTT. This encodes CASSTNPGNSGNTIYF.

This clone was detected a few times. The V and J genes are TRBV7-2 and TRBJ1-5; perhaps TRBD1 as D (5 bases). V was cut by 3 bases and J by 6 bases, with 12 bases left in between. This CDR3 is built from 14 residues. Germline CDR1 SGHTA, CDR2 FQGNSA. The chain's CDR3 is CASSFTWGGQPQHF. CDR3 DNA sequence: TGTGCCAGCAGCTTTACATGGGGCGGTCAGCCCCAGCATTTT.

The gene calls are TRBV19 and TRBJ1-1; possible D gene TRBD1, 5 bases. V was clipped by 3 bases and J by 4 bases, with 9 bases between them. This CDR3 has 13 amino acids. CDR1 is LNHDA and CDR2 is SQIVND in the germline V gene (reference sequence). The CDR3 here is CASSMGRATEAFF. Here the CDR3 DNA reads TGTGCCAGTAGTATGGGCAGGGCCACTGAAGCTTTCTTT.

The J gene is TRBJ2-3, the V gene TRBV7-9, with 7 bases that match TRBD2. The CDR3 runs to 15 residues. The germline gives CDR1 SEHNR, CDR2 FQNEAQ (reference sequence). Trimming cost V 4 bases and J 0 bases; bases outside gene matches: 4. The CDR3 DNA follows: TGTGCCAGCAGCTCAGGGAGGGCTAGCACAGATACGCAGTATTTT. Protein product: CASSSGRASTDTQYF. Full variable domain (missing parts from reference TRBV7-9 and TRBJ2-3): DTGVSQNPRHKITKRGQNVTFRCDPISEHNRLYWYRQTLGQGPEFLTYFQNEAQLEKSRLLSDRFSAERPKGSFSTLEIQRTEQGDSAMYLCASSSGRASTDTQYFGPGTRLTVL.

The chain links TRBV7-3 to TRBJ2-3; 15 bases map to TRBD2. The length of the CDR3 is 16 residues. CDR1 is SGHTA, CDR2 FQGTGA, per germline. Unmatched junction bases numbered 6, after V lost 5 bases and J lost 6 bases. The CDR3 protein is CASSTGTSGRWDTQYF. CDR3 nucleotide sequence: TGTGCCAGCAGCACTGGGACTAGCGGGAGGTGGGATACGCAGTATTTT.

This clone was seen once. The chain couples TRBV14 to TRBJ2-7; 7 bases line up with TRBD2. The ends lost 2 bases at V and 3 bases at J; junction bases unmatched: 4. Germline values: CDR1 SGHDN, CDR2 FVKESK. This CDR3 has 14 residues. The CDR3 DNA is TGTGCCAGCAGCCAATACAGCGGGGTCTACGAGCAGTACTTC. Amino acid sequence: CASSQYSGVYEQYF.

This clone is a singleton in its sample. CDR3 nucleotides: TGTGCCAGCAGCTTAGACTGGGGGGGAGTTGAAAAACTGTTTTTT. Amino acids: CASSLDWGGVEKLFF. The J gene is TRBJ1-4, the V gene TRBV7-9, with TRBD1 as a possible D gene (5 bases). Germline CDR1 is SEHNR and CDR2 is FQNEAQ (reference sequence). This CDR3 contains 15 residues. The V end lost 1 base, the J end lost 7 bases, and 13 bases lay between the germline ends.

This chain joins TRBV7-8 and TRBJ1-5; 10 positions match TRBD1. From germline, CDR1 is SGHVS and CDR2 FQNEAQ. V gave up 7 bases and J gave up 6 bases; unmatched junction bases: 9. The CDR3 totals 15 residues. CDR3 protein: CASNPRDRGGQPQHF. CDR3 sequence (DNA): TGTGCCAGCAACCCAAGGGACAGGGGTGGTCAGCCCCAGCATTTT.

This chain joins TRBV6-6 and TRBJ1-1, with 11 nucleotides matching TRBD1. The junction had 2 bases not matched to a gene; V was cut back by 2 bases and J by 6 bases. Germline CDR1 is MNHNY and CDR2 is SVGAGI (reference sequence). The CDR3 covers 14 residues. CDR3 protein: CASSYPGQGAEAFF. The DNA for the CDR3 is TGTGCCAGCAGTTACCCGGGACAGGGGGCTGAAGCTTTCTTT.

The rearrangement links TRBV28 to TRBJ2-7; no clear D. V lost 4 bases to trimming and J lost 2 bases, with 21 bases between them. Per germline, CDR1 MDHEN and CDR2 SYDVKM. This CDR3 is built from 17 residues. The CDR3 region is CASSSWSEALVPYEQYF. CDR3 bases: TGTGCCAGCAGTTCCTGGAGCGAAGCCCTGGTCCCCTACGAGCAGTACTTC.

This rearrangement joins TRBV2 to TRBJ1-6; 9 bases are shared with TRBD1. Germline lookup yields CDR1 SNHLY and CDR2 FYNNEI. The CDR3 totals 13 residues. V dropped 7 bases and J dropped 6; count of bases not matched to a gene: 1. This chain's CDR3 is CASKDRGNSPLHF. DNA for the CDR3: TGTGCCAGCAAGGACAGGGGTAATTCACCCCTCCACTTT.

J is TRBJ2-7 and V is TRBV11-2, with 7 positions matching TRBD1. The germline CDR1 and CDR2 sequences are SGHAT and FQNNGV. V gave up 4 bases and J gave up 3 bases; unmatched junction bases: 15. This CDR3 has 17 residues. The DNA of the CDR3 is TGTGCCAGCAGCTATAGGTCGTGGGGGACAGTCTACTACGAGCAGTACTTC. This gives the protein CASSYRSWGTVYYEQYF. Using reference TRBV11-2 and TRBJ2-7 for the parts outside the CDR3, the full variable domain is EAGVAQSPRYKIIEKRQSVAFWCNPISGHATLYWYQQILGQGPKLLIQFQNNGVVDDSQLPKDRFSAERLKGVDSTLKIQPAKLEDSAVYLCASSYRSWGTVYYEQYFGPGTRLTVT.